This T cell receptor (beta chain) was sequenced during a study of T cells in Graves' hyperthyroidism and ophthalmopathy. This clonotype was seen a handful of times. The TCR beta CDR3 regions underwent amplification using RNA transcripts as the source. The HTBI primer set drove a first-round RT-PCR of the TCR CDR3. Using its own MiXCR run on the multiplex PCR reads, TCRdb lists one record per CDR3 protein. This sample has about 400,000 distinct CDR3 sequences, with about 15% found just once. Germline V CDR1 and CDR2: MNHNY, SVGAGI (reference sequence). V lost 2 bases, J lost 1 base, and 9 bases stayed unmatched. This CDR3 is built from 18 residues.

This chain joins TRBV6-6 and TRBJ2-3; TRBD1 matches 10 bases. The source of this sequence is a woman aged 55-69 years with Graves' ophthalmopathy. Sequencing was performed on blood. CDR3: CASSYQGTGDSGTDTQYF. The CDR3 coding sequence is TGTGCCAGCAGTTACCAGGGGACAGGGGATAGTGGCACAGATACGCAGTATTTT.